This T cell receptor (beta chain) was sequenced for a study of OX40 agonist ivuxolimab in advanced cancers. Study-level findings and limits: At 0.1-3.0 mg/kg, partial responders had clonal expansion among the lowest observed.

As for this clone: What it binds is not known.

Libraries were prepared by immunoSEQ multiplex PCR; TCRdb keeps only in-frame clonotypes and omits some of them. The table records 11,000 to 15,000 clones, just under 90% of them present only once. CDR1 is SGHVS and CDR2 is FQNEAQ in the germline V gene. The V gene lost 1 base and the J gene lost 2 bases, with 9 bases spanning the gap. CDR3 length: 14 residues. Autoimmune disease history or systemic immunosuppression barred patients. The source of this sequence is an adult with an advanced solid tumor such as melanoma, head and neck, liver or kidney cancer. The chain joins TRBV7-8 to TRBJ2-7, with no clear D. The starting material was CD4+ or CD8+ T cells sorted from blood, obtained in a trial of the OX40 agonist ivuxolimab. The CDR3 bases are TGTGCCAGCAGCTTAGGCAGGCGAGCCTACGAGCAGTACTTC. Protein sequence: CASSLGRRAYEQYF.